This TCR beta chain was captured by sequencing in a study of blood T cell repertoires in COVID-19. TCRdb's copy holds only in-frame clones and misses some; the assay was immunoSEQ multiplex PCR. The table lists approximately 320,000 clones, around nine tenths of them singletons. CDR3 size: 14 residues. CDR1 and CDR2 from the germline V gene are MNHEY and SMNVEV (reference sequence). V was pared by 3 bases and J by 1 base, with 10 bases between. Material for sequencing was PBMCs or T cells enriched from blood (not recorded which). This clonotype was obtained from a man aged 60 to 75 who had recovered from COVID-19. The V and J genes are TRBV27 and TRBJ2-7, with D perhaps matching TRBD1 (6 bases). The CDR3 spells CASSFTGRSYEQYF. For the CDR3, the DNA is TGTGCCAGCAGTTTTACAGGGCGTTCCTACGAGCAGTACTTC.